A single sample is the source of the 32 T cell receptor beta chains below, sequenced in a study of blood T cell repertoires in COVID-19. Only in-frame clones appear in the TCRdb table, and some are missing; sequencing was by immunoSEQ multiplex PCR. The data show 140,000 or so clones, under 90% seen once. The sample taken for sequencing was PBMCs or T cells enriched from blood (not recorded which). Receptor source: a young woman who had been exposed to COVID-19.

Concerning this clone: Other DNA sequences in this specimen translate into the identical CDR3. The chain employs TRBV27 and TRBJ1-1, with D possibly being TRBD1 (5 bases). The CDR3 is made up of 13 amino acids. V lost 5 bases to trimming and J lost 2 bases, with 9 bases between them. The germline CDR1 and CDR2 sequences are MNHEY and SMNVEV (reference sequence). The CDR3 bases are TGTGCCAGCAGTCTTCAGGGCAACACTGAAGCTTTCTTT. Translation gives CASSLQGNTEAFF.

This chain joins TRBV5-6 and TRBJ1-1; 9 nucleotides line up with TRBD1. The V gene end was trimmed by 4 bases and the J gene end by 4 bases; junction bases not matched to a gene: 5. Germline CDR1 SGHDT, CDR2 YYEEEE. This CDR3 is built from 14 residues. For the CDR3, the DNA is TGTGCCAGCAGCCCGGACAGGGGAGCCACTGAAGCTTTCTTT. Its translation is CASSPDRGATEAFF.

This clone appeared once. The chain is built from TRBV12-3 or TRBV12-4 and TRBJ2-2; D not certain. The CDR3 length is 12 residues. V gave up 4 bases and J gave up 5 bases, with 5 bases separating them. The CDR3 is CASSSPTGELFF. CDR3 DNA: TGTGCCAGCAGTTCCCCAACCGGGGAGCTGTTTTTT.

The chain has TRBV30 and TRBJ1-6; TRBD1 is a possible D gene (5 bases). V was cut by 4 bases and J by 9 bases, with 13 bases left in between. The germline V gene has CDR1 GTSNPN and CDR2 SVGIG (reference sequence). The CDR3 is 13 residues long. The CDR3 region has the DNA TGTGCCTGGAATTGGAGGGGAGCTTCACCCCTCCACTTT. Amino acid sequence: CAWNWRGASPLHF.

V gene TRBV5-5 combines with J gene TRBJ2-3; D is unclear. The CDR3 is 14 residues long. V lost 0 bases to trimming and J lost 2 bases, with 7 bases between them. Germline CDR1 SGHKS, CDR2 YYEKEE (reference sequence). DNA for the CDR3: TGTGCCAGCAGCTTGGGCCTAGACACAGATACGCAGTATTTT. As protein: CASSLGLDTDTQYF.

This chain joins TRBV5-1 and TRBJ1-2; TRBD1 aligns across 8 bases. With V trimmed by 4 bases and J by 5 bases, 10 bases remained unmatched. Germline values: CDR1 SGHRS, CDR2 YFSETQ. This CDR3 is built from 15 residues. This CDR3 reads CASSTRTGTSYGYTF. DNA of the CDR3: TGCGCCAGCAGCACCCGGACAGGGACCTCTTATGGCTACACCTTC.

The V and J genes are TRBV30 and TRBJ2-3; 12 bases agree with TRBD2. The CDR3 is made up of 15 amino acids. Germline loops: CDR1 GTSNPN, CDR2 SVGIG (reference sequence). V shed 4 bases, J shed 2 bases, and the junction held 4 bases outside the gene matches. The DNA of the CDR3 is TGTGCCTGGAAGCTAGCGGGAGGGAACACAGATACGCAGTATTTT. It is translated as CAWKLAGGNTDTQYF.

This sequence joins TRBV12-3 or TRBV12-4 and TRBJ1-1, with D unresolved. The CDR3 sequence is 13 residues long. The V end lost 1 base, the J end lost 4 bases, and 7 bases lay between the germline ends. CDR3 DNA: TGTGCCAGCAGTTTAGACAGACCCACTGAAGCTTTCTTT. Amino acid sequence: CASSLDRPTEAFF.

CDR3 sequence reads: CSGTGGTYEQYF. CDR3 DNA sequence: TGCAGCGGGACAGGGGGCACGTACGAGCAGTACTTC. The V and J genes are TRBV29-1 and TRBJ2-7; 11 nucleotides align to TRBD1. The germline V gene encodes CDR1 SQVTM and CDR2 ANQGSEA. The ends lost 7 bases at V and 4 bases at J; junction bases unmatched: 3. This CDR3 region has 12 residues.

The chain links TRBV5-1 to TRBJ1-1; TRBD1 might be the D (5 bases). Germline-derived CDR1 and CDR2 are SGHRS and YFSETQ. This CDR3 is 15 amino acids long. V gave up 0 bases and J gave up 1 base, with 10 bases separating them. CDR3 sequence reads: CASSLDGHENTEAFF. CDR3 nucleotides: TGCGCCAGCAGCTTGGACGGACACGAGAACACTGAAGCTTTCTTT.

This clone was seen just once. An end of the junction differs from the germline gene, which may be a read error. The gene calls are TRBV3-1 (or the pseudogene TRBV3-2) and TRBJ1-1; D is undetermined. Per the germline V gene, CDR1 is LGHDT and CDR2 is YNNKEL (reference sequence). The CDR3 has 13 residues. CDR3 coding DNA: TGTGCCAGCAGCCAAGATTTGGGCCCTGAGGCTTTCTTT. Amino acids: CASSQDLGPEAFF.

V and J are TRBV27 and TRBJ1-1, with 7 positions matching TRBD1. The CDR3 loop spans 14 amino acids. Germline loops: CDR1 MNHEY, CDR2 SMNVEV (reference sequence). The trim removed 5 bases at V and 4 bases at J, leaving 7 bases unmatched. CDR3 sequence: CASSKLDRVTEAFF. Here the CDR3 DNA reads TGTGCCAGCAGTAAACTTGACAGGGTCACTGAAGCTTTCTTT.

The chain joins TRBV9 to TRBJ2-1; 10 bases are shared with TRBD2. With 4 bases clipped from V and 7 bases from J, the junction kept 14 bases outside the gene matches. Per the germline V gene, CDR1 is SGDLS and CDR2 is YYNGEE. The CDR3 is 17 amino acids. DNA of the CDR3: TGTGCCAGCAGCCTCACAGCGGGAGGGCCCACGAATAATGAGCAGTTCTTC. This encodes CASSLTAGGPTNNEQFF.

The gene calls are TRBV5-1 and TRBJ1-3, with D hard to call. The germline V gene encodes CDR1 SGHRS and CDR2 YFSETQ. With 2 bases removed from V and 1 base from J, the gap between germline ends came to 13 bases. CDR3 length: 16 residues. The CDR3 loop is CASSLRTGGSGNTIYF. CDR3 coding DNA: TGCGCCAGCAGCTTAAGGACGGGAGGGTCTGGAAACACCATATATTTT.

V is TRBV7-9 and J is TRBJ2-7; D remains unclear. Per the germline V gene, CDR1 is SEHNR and CDR2 is FQNEAQ (reference sequence). Trimming took off 2 bases at V and 2 bases at J, with 10 bases between the two ends. This CDR3 is 14 amino acids long. The CDR3 region is CASSLSPLTYEQYF. CDR3 bases: TGTGCCAGCAGCTTAAGCCCATTGACCTACGAGCAGTACTTC.

The table lists this clone with a few counts. The chain is built from TRBV27 and TRBJ2-7; no clear D. CDR1 MNHEY and CDR2 SMNVEV come from the germline V gene (reference sequence). V lost 0 bases and J lost 0, with 6 bases in between. This CDR3 is built from 14 residues. The CDR3 protein is CASSLSQDSYEQYF. CDR3 nucleotide sequence: TGTGCCAGCAGTTTATCTCAGGACTCCTACGAGCAGTACTTC.

The chain combines TRBV7-9 with TRBJ1-2; 7 bases align to TRBD1. Germline V gene sequence: CDR1 SEHNR, CDR2 FQNEAQ (reference sequence). V shed 2 bases, J shed 4 bases, and the junction held 19 bases outside the gene matches. This CDR3 has 19 amino acids. The CDR3, as DNA: TGTGCCAGCAGCTTAAAAGGAGGGGGCGCGAGTCTCGAACTCTATGGCTACACCTTC. The encoded protein is CASSLKGGGASLELYGYTF.

The chain is built from TRBV9 and TRBJ1-4; a weak D match, TRBD1 (6 bases). The CDR3 has 14 residues. Trimming cost V 0 bases and J 8 bases, with 11 bases left between them. Germline V CDR1 and CDR2: SGDLS, YYNGEE. The CDR3 is CASSVAGTREKLFF. CDR3 DNA sequence: TGTGCCAGCAGCGTAGCCGGGACACGAGAAAAACTGTTTTTT. Looking up the rest from reference TRBV9 and TRBJ1-4 gives the full variable domain: DSGVTQTPKHLITATGQRVTLRCSPRSGDLSVYWYQQSLDQGLQFLIQYYNGEERAKGNILERFSAQQFPDLHSELNLSSLELGDSALYFCASSVAGTREKLFFGSGTQLSVL.

CDR3 residues: CASSFFGGGDTGELFF. The CDR3 DNA follows: TGTGCCAGCAGTTTCTTTGGGGGAGGGGACACCGGGGAGCTGTTTTTT. This chain connects TRBV27 to TRBJ2-2; TRBD2 agrees at 7 bases. CDR1 and CDR2 (germline): MNHEY, SMNVEV (reference sequence). V shed 3 bases, J shed 3 bases, and the junction held 7 bases outside the gene matches. The CDR3 contains 16 residues.

The rearrangement uses TRBV2 and TRBJ2-7; TRBD2 is a possible D gene (5 bases). This CDR3 is 13 amino acids long. The V gene lost 4 bases and the J gene lost 2 bases, with 9 bases spanning the gap. CDR1 and CDR2 from the germline V gene are SNHLY and FYNNEI. CDR3 bases: TGTGCCAGCAGTGCGGACGGGACCTACGAGCAGTACTTC. Encoded protein: CASSADGTYEQYF.

The J gene is TRBJ1-2, the V gene TRBV9, with a weak D call TRBD1 (5 bases). Germline V gene sequence: CDR1 SGDLS, CDR2 YYNGEE. V shed 0 bases and J shed 7 bases, with 16 bases lying between them. This CDR3 spans 15 amino acids. The CDR3 region has the DNA TGTGCCAGCAGCGTAGATCCGACGGGGGAGCGTGGCTACACCTTC. This codes for CASSVDPTGERGYTF.

The chain combines TRBV7-9 with TRBJ2-1; 7 bases fit TRBD1. Germline CDR1 is SEHNR and CDR2 is FQNEAQ (reference sequence). This CDR3 spans 15 amino acids. V dropped 4 bases and J dropped 0; count of bases not matched to a gene: 3. This chain's CDR3 is CASSSTGSSYNEQFF. The CDR3 bases are TGTGCCAGCAGCTCGACAGGGAGCTCCTACAATGAGCAGTTCTTC.

This clone appeared a few times. The genes are TRBV30 and TRBJ1-2; 11 nucleotides line up with TRBD1. Germline assignment: CDR1 GTSNPN and CDR2 SVGIG (reference sequence). Trimming at V came to 3 bases and at J to 5 bases, leaving 17 bases not matched to a gene. The CDR3 is 18 amino acids. CDR3 DNA: TGTGCCTGGAGCGTTATGAGGACAGGGGGCGCGGCGGTATATGGCTACACCTTC. The encoded protein is CAWSVMRTGGAAVYGYTF.

In this sample, this clone turned up once. The chain couples TRBV5-1 to TRBJ2-5; possibly TRBD2 for D (7 bases). The CDR3 is 15 residues long. Germline CDR1 SGHRS, CDR2 YFSETQ. V gave up 1 base and J gave up 4 bases, with 14 bases separating them. The CDR3 DNA reads TGCGCCAGCAGCTTGCCACGGGGGGCTCGAGAGACCCAGTACTTC. It is translated as CASSLPRGARETQYF.

This clone was found a few times. The chain combines TRBV11-3 with TRBJ2-7; D gene uncertain. Germline V gene lookup returns CDR1 SGHNT and CDR2 YENEEA. V shed 5 bases and J shed 4 bases, with 12 bases lying between them. The CDR3 has 13 amino acids. The CDR3 DNA is TGTGCCAGCAGCCAACAAGCCGGGTACGAGCAGTACTTC. Translated: CASSQQAGYEQYF. Full variable domain (remainder filled in from reference TRBV11-3 and TRBJ2-7): EAGVVQSPRYKIIEKKQPVAFWCNPISGHNTLYWYLQNLGQGPELLIRYENEEAVDDSQLPKDRFSAERLKGVDSTLKIQPAELGDSAVYLCASSQQAGYEQYFGPGTRLTVT.

The chain links TRBV9 to TRBJ1-2; maybe TRBD1 (6 bases). Between the trimmed V and J ends, which lost 7 bases and 0 bases, there was a span of 19 bases. This CDR3 contains 16 residues. Germline CDR1 and CDR2: SGDLS and YYNGEE. The CDR3 region has the DNA TGTGCCAGCGGACGGGACACGGCCGACACTAACTATGGCTACACCTTC. Its protein product is CASGRDTADTNYGYTF.

The rearrangement uses TRBV7-2 and TRBJ1-2, with D possibly TRBD1 on 5 matching bases. The V end lost 3 bases, the J end lost 7 bases, and 18 bases lay between the germline ends. CDR3 length equals 15 residues. Germline V lookup: CDR1 SGHTA, CDR2 FQGNSA. The CDR3 nucleotides are TGTGCCAGCAGCTTTAGCAAGGGACTCCGCTCTGGCTACACCTTC. Amino acid sequence: CASSFSKGLRSGYTF.

This clone has just a few counts. V is TRBV10-3 and J is TRBJ1-2, with a possible D match to TRBD1 (5 bases). CDR1 and CDR2 from the germline V gene are ENHRY and SYGVKD. The V gene lost 2 bases and the J gene lost 3 bases, with 10 bases spanning the gap. The length of the CDR3 is 14 residues. The CDR3 here is CAISEVRVDYGYTF. The CDR3 region has the DNA TGTGCCATCAGTGAGGTCAGGGTTGACTATGGCTACACCTTC.

This chain uses TRBV4-1 with TRBJ1-2; D remains unclear. This CDR3 has 15 amino acids. The V gene's germline CDR1 is MGHRA and CDR2 YSYEKL. Between the trimmed V and J ends, which lost 4 bases and 0 bases, there was a span of 12 bases. As DNA, the CDR3 is TGCGCCAGCAGCCCGTCGGGGAGAACTAACTATGGCTACACCTTC. It specifies CASSPSGRTNYGYTF.

J is TRBJ2-7 and V is TRBV4-1; a weak D match, TRBD2 (5 bases). The germline gives CDR1 MGHRA, CDR2 YSYEKL. The V end lost 5 bases, the J end lost 2 bases, and 25 bases lay between the germline ends. The CDR3 length is 18 residues. The CDR3 reads CASSSKYEYQPGAYEQYF. CDR3 nucleotides: TGCGCCAGCAGCTCCAAGTATGAATACCAGCCCGGGGCCTACGAGCAGTACTTC.

This clone appeared a few times. The chain recombines TRBV3-1 (or the pseudogene TRBV3-2) with TRBJ1-1, with 8 positions matching TRBD1. The CDR3 is made up of 14 amino acids. The V and J ends lost 1 base and 9 bases, in that order; junction bases with no gene match: 7. Germline V gene data show CDR1 as LGHDT and CDR2 as YNNKEL (reference sequence). Written as DNA, the CDR3 is TGTGCCAGCAGCCAAGGGACAGGGACACAGAAAGCTTTCTTT. Protein product: CASSQGTGTQKAFF.

The V gene is TRBV30, the J gene TRBJ1-6, with D uncertain. Trimming left V 2 bases short and J 5 bases short, with 7 bases between. The V gene's germline CDR1 is GTSNPN and CDR2 SVGIG (reference sequence). The CDR3 consists of 13 residues. The CDR3 sequence: CAWSLSHNSPLHF. The CDR3 region has the DNA TGTGCCTGGAGTTTAAGCCATAATTCACCCCTCCACTTT.